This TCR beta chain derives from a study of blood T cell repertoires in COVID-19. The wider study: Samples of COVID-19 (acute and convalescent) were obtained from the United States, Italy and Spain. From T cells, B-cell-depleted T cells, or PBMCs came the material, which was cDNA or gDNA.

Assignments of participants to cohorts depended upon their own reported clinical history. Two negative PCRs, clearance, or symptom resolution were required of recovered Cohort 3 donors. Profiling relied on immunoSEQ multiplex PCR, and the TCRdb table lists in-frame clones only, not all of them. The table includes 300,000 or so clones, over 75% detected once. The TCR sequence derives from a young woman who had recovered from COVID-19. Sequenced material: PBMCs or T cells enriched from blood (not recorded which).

The DNA of the CDR3 is TGCGCCAGCAGCCAGACCATTCCCGGGACTAGCGTTTTCAGCTCCTACAATGAGCAGTTCTTC. Encoded protein: CASSQTIPGTSVFSSYNEQFF. J is TRBJ2-1 and V is TRBV4-1; 10 nucleotides agree with TRBD2. This CDR3 spans 21 amino acids. V lost 3 bases to trimming and J lost 0 bases; unmatched junction nucleotides: 17. Germline V gene lookup returns CDR1 MGHRA and CDR2 YSYEKL.